Below are 28 T cell receptor beta chains sequenced from a single sample in a study of vaccination and CD4 T cells after COVID-19. Their recognized antigens are unknown. Documented treatment: roughly 10-day PBMC culture with coronavirus spike peptide pools or control peptides (ViraFEST assay). Cultured CD4+ T cell DNA was sequenced using the Oncomine TCR Beta short-read assay. In TCRdb, the PCR reads were re-called with MiXCR into one record per CDR3 protein. In the table there are around 16,000 distinct CDR3 sequences, approximately 52% of which are singletons. Sample: CD4+ T cells from blood, cultured in vitro. All receptors come from a human donor who had recovered from COVID-19.

V is TRBV20-1 and J is TRBJ2-5; the D gene is possibly TRBD2 (6 bases). Trimming took 0 bases from V and 0 from J, leaving 11 bases between them. CDR3 length: 15 residues. Germline CDR1 is DFQATT and CDR2 is SNEGSKA (reference sequence). As DNA, the CDR3 is TGCAGTGCTAGAGATAGCGGCTGGTACCAAGAGACCCAGTACTTC. It specifies CSARDSGWYQETQYF.

This clonotype was seen once. The CDR3 loop is CASSFGTAGNEQFF. The CDR3 DNA is TGCGCCAGCAGTTTCGGGACAGCGGGGAATGAGCAGTTCTTC. The rearrangement links TRBV5-1 to TRBJ2-1, with D perhaps being TRBD1 or TRBD2 (7 bases each). From germline, CDR1 is SGHRS and CDR2 YFSETQ. The CDR3 length is 14 residues. V lost 5 bases and J lost 7, with 16 bases in between.

The V and J genes are TRBV11-3 and TRBJ2-7, with D uncertain. The ends were cut back, 4 bases at V and 7 bases at J, with 8 bases in the middle. Germline assignment: CDR1 SGHNT and CDR2 YENEEA. The CDR3 sequence is 11 residues long. For the CDR3, the DNA is TGTGCCAGCAGCTCCCGAAGTGAGCAGTACTTC. It yields the protein CASSSRSEQYF.

The gene calls are TRBV4-3 and TRBJ1-1, with 9 bases that match TRBD1. The CDR3 is 16 amino acids. Trimming removed 1 base from V and 4 bases from J; junction bases left unmatched: 7. Looked up from germline, CDR1 is LGHNA and CDR2 is YSLEER. The CDR3: CASSQAQGASGTEAFF. CDR3 nucleotide sequence: TGCGCCAGCAGCCAAGCACAGGGGGCGAGTGGCACTGAAGCTTTCTTT.

This sequence joins TRBV10-3 and TRBJ2-7, with TRBD1 matching over 9 bases. From germline, CDR1 is ENHRY and CDR2 SYGVKD. J lost 4 bases, V lost 10 bases, and 8 bases had no gene match. The CDR3 has 13 residues. CDR3 region: CATAGQGSYEQYF. CDR3 coding DNA: TGTGCCACCGCTGGACAGGGGAGTTACGAGCAGTACTTC.

The V gene is TRBV7-2, the J gene TRBJ2-3; possibly TRBD2 for D (6 bases). The CDR3 extends over 17 amino acids. Trimming removed 2 bases at V and 3 bases at J, with 18 bases between. Germline loops: CDR1 SGHTA, CDR2 FQGNSA. Here the CDR3 reads CASSLNLRGGRTDTQYF. The CDR3 nucleotides are TGTGCCAGCAGCTTAAATCTTCGGGGAGGTCGTACAGATACGCAGTATTTT.

V is TRBV5-4 and J is TRBJ1-2; the match to TRBD1 covers 9 bases. Germline V gene lookup returns CDR1 SGHNT and CDR2 YYREEE (reference sequence). V shed 4 bases and J 8 bases; nucleotides not matched to a gene: 12. The CDR3 covers 15 residues. The CDR3 spells CASSGEGQGVGGYTF. The CDR3 DNA sequence: TGTGCCAGCAGCGGGGAGGGACAGGGAGTGGGCGGCTACACCTTC.

This sequence joins TRBV20-1 and TRBJ1-2, with 7 bases matching TRBD1. With 5 bases clipped from V and 8 bases from J, the junction kept 11 bases outside the gene matches. This CDR3 comprises 13 residues. In germline, CDR1 is DFQATT, CDR2 SNEGSKA (reference sequence). CDR3 residues: CSALEEGAEGYTF. The CDR3 DNA follows: TGCAGTGCTCTCGAAGAGGGGGCGGAAGGCTACACCTTC.

V usage is TRBV7-2 and J usage is TRBJ1-1; D ambiguous. Germline-derived CDR1 and CDR2 are SGHTA and FQGNSA. The V gene lost 5 bases and the J gene lost 2 bases, with 12 bases spanning the gap. The CDR3 is 14 residues long. The CDR3, as DNA: TGTGCCAGCAGCCCAGGAACTGTTAACACTGAAGCTTTCTTT. This translates into CASSPGTVNTEAFF.

The CDR3 here is CAWSHGETDTQYF. DNA for the CDR3: TGTGCCTGGAGCCACGGGGAGACAGATACGCAGTATTTT. The V gene is TRBV30, the J gene TRBJ2-3; the D gene is possibly TRBD2 (5 bases). Looked up from germline, CDR1 is GTSNPN and CDR2 is SVGIG (reference sequence). V was cut by 3 bases and J by 3 bases, with 10 bases left in between. This CDR3 contains 13 residues.

This clonotype came up a few times. The J gene is TRBJ1-1, the V gene TRBV12-3 or TRBV12-4; the D gene is possibly TRBD1 (5 bases). Trimming left V 6 bases short and J 6 bases short, with 14 bases between. The CDR3 spans 13 residues. Here the CDR3 DNA reads TGTGCCAGCAGCCGGGGGGGGGTCCCTGAAGCTTTCTTT. This codes for CASSRGGVPEAFF.

The chain combines TRBV7-8 with TRBJ2-7; D possibly corresponds to TRBD1 (6 bases). Germline loops: CDR1 SGHVS, CDR2 FQNEAQ. The CDR3 spans 14 residues. V lost 5 bases and J 5 bases, leaving 16 bases between the germline ends. The CDR3 sequence: CASSMRTVRDEQYF. The CDR3 nucleotides read TGTGCCAGCAGCATGCGGACAGTTCGGGACGAGCAGTACTTC.

The table lists this clonotype with a few counts. The V and J genes are TRBV6-2 or TRBV6-3 and TRBJ2-5; TRBD1 is a possible D gene (5 bases). CDR1 MNHEY and CDR2 SVGEGT come from the germline V gene. This CDR3 comprises 14 residues. V was trimmed by 5 bases and J by 5 bases, leaving 15 bases between them. For the CDR3, the DNA is TGTGCCAGCAGTCTGGACATCAAGGGGGAGACCCAGTACTTC. Its translation: CASSLDIKGETQYF.

This clonotype is judged medium-sized (0.01 to 0.1%). CDR3 in DNA: TGTGCCAGCAGCCCGAGCGGTCCAGCTAAGGGCCATACGCAGTATTTT. Translation gives CASSPSGPAKGHTQYF. The chain carries TRBV7-2 and TRBJ2-3; maybe TRBD2 (5 bases). The germline gives CDR1 SGHTA, CDR2 FQGNSA. The germline V and J ends were trimmed by 5 bases and 7 bases, with 22 bases remaining between them. The CDR3 length is 16 residues. The full variable domain, completed using reference TRBV7-2 and TRBJ2-3, is GAGVSQSPSNKVTEKGKDVELRCDPISGHTALYWYRQSLGQGLEFLIYFQGNSAPDKSGLPSDRFSAERTGGSVSTLTIQRTQQEDSAVYLCASSPSGPAKGHTQYFGPGTRLTVL.

This chain uses TRBV7-2 with TRBJ2-3, with 16 bases identical to TRBD2. The CDR3 covers 15 residues. V lost 5 bases, J lost 6 bases, and 2 bases stayed unmatched. Germline V gives CDR1 SGHTA, CDR2 FQGNSA. Written as DNA, the CDR3 is TGTGCCAGCAGCGGGACTAGCGGGGGGGGGGATACGCAGTATTTT. Translating gives CASSGTSGGGDTQYF.

The genes are TRBV19 and TRBJ2-1; 12 bases are a match to TRBD2. Germline V CDR1 and CDR2: LNHDA, SQIVND (reference sequence). V lost 7 bases, J lost 9 bases, and 13 bases stayed unmatched. The CDR3 contains 16 residues. CDR3 in DNA: TGTGCCAGTACCCTGACTAGCGGGAGATCTTACGGTGAGCAGTTCTTC. This codes for CASTLTSGRSYGEQFF.

This sequence joins TRBV20-1 and TRBJ1-3; 7 nucleotides match TRBD1. The ends lost 3 bases at V and 0 bases at J; junction bases unmatched: 11. From germline, CDR1 is DFQATT and CDR2 SNEGSKA (reference sequence). The CDR3 length is 17 residues. DNA for the CDR3: TGCAGTGCTAGTCCAGGGGGAGAAGCCTTCTCTGGAAACACCATATATTTT. It is translated as CSASPGGEAFSGNTIYF.

The J gene is TRBJ1-1, the V gene TRBV7-8; D call uncertain. Germline V lookup: CDR1 SGHVS, CDR2 FQNEAQ. This CDR3 comprises 11 residues. Trimming shortened V by 5 bases and J by 5 bases, and 6 bases separated the two germline ends. Written as DNA, the CDR3 is TGTGCCAGCAGCCCGGGGACTGAAGCTTTCTTT. Encoded protein: CASSPGTEAFF.

Here the CDR3 DNA reads TGCGCCAGCAGCCAAGGGGAGGGATTGTCGTCTGAAGCTTTCTTT. Translation gives CASSQGEGLSSEAFF. The chain employs TRBV4-1 and TRBJ1-1; D gene unclear. CDR3 size: 15 residues. The germline V and J ends were trimmed by 1 base and 6 bases, with 15 bases remaining between them. Germline-derived CDR1 and CDR2 are MGHRA and YSYEKL.

This clonotype turned up a few times. The V call is TRBV20-1, the J call TRBJ1-2; 7 bases line up with TRBD1. This CDR3 spans 14 amino acids. V gave up 3 bases and J gave up 2 bases; unmatched junction bases: 6. Germline-derived CDR1 and CDR2 are DFQATT and SNEGSKA (reference sequence). This CDR3 reads CSASPKQGNYGYTF. The CDR3 nucleotides read TGCAGTGCTAGTCCTAAACAGGGGAACTATGGCTACACCTTC.

This clonotype was seen once. The rearrangement uses TRBV29-1 and TRBJ1-2, with D unclear. The germline gives CDR1 SQVTM, CDR2 ANQGSEA. The CDR3 contains 12 residues. Deletions cut 3 bases from V and 4 bases from J, with 9 bases between. As DNA, the CDR3 is TGCAGCGTTGATTTGGAGACCTATGGCTACACCTTC. Translation: CSVDLETYGYTF.

This clonotype has more than one count but fewer than ten. J is TRBJ2-2 and V is TRBV27; D is perhaps TRBD1 or TRBD2 (5 bases each). CDR3 length: 16 amino acids. Germline lookup yields CDR1 MNHEY and CDR2 SMNVEV (reference sequence). V dropped 4 bases and J dropped 0 bases, with 12 bases sitting between them. The CDR3 DNA follows: TGTGCCAGCAGTTCGCTGGGACGGGCGAACACCGGGGAGCTGTTTTTT. Residues: CASSSLGRANTGELFF.

The chain carries TRBV27 and TRBJ2-7; D unresolved. Trimming took off 2 bases at V and 0 bases at J, with 11 bases between the two ends. This CDR3 has 15 amino acids. Germline assignment: CDR1 MNHEY and CDR2 SMNVEV (reference sequence). CDR3: CASSLKVSSSYEQYF. The CDR3 DNA sequence: TGTGCCAGCAGTTTAAAGGTTTCGAGCTCCTACGAGCAGTACTTC.

CDR3 in DNA: TGTGCCAGTAGTATCGCGGCTGAAGCTTTCTTT. This encodes CASSIAAEAFF. This rearrangement joins TRBV19 to TRBJ1-1; D is unclear. The CDR3 contains 11 residues. Trimming pared 3 bases from V and 6 bases from J, leaving 5 bases between. Germline-derived CDR1 and CDR2 are LNHDA and SQIVND (reference sequence).

There are a few counts of this clonotype. The V and J genes are TRBV11-2 and TRBJ1-1; D gene uncertain. CDR1 is SGHAT and CDR2 is FQNNGV in the germline V gene. V lost 8 bases and J lost 3, with 13 bases in between. CDR3 length: 13 residues. CDR3 sequence reads: CASGTLPHTEAFF. Written as DNA, the CDR3 is TGTGCCAGCGGCACGCTCCCGCACACTGAAGCTTTCTTT.

The chain uses TRBV20-1 and TRBJ2-1; D gene uncertain. V lost 4 bases, J lost 0 bases, and 10 bases lay in between. Germline assignment: CDR1 DFQATT and CDR2 SNEGSKA (reference sequence). CDR3 length equals 14 residues. The CDR3 protein is CSATQTGSYNEQFF. In DNA, the CDR3 is TGCAGTGCTACACAGACTGGCTCCTACAATGAGCAGTTCTTC.

This clonotype was seen only a few times. The V and J genes are TRBV2 and TRBJ2-3; 8 bases fit TRBD2. After removal of 7 bases from V and 1 base from J, the junction contained 10 bases not matched to a gene. This CDR3 has 16 residues. CDR1 SNHLY and CDR2 FYNNEI come from the germline V gene. The CDR3 reads CASTRDRAGGTDTQYF. Written as DNA, the CDR3 is TGTGCCAGCACACGAGATAGAGCGGGAGGCACAGATACGCAGTATTTT.

The V call is TRBV7-9, the J call TRBJ1-1, with D unclear. Germline V gene data show CDR1 as SEHNR and CDR2 as FQNEAQ (reference sequence). Trimming pared 6 bases from V and 4 bases from J, leaving 12 bases between. CDR3 length: 13 residues. CDR3 coding DNA: TGTGCCAGCAGGTCAAAGAACGGCACTGAAGCTTTCTTT. Translated: CASRSKNGTEAFF. Variable domain in full (rest from reference TRBV7-9 and TRBJ1-1): DTGVSQNPRHKITKRGQNVTFRCDPISEHNRLYWYRQTLGQGPEFLTYFQNEAQLEKSRLLSDRFSAERPKGSFSTLEIQRTEQGDSAMYLCASRSKNGTEAFFGQGTRLTVV.